Listed below are T cell receptor beta chains from one sample, sequenced in a study of post-analysis software for immune sequencing data. In TCRdb, the PCR reads were re-called with MiXCR into one record per CDR3 protein. Of more than 500,000 distinct CDR3 sequences detected, around 31% appear once; the ten largest clones hold under 7%. The sample consisted of blood. The receptor source for this set is a girl aged 2 to 17 with multiple sclerosis. CDR3s include the opening cysteine and the closing phenylalanine or tryptophan. A D gene is named only where the DNA matches it firmly. Not every row has a clone size; where given, it reads once, few, many or a size class.

>TRBV20-1|few|TRBJ2-4|TRBD1
TGCAGTTCCTACAGGGGTTCACTCCGGGACATTCAGTACTTC
CSSYRGSLRDIQYF
>TRBV3-1|-|TRBJ2-7|TRBD1
TGTGCCAGCAGCCCACAGGGGGCGCAGGACGAGCAGTACTTC
CASSPQGAQDEQYF
>TRBV7-9|-|TRBJ1-2|-
TGTGCCAGCAGCCCCGTTGGGCAGCAAGAGGGAGGCTACACCTTC
CASSPVGQQEGGYTF
>TRBV6-5|-|TRBJ2-1|TRBD2
TGTGCCAGCAGTTCATCGGCTAGCGGGGACCATGAGCAGTTCTTC
CASSSSASGDHEQFF
>TRBV12-3/TRBV12-4|few|TRBJ2-5|TRBD2
TGTGCCATCAAGTGGGGGGGGGAGACCCAGTACTTC
CAIKWGGETQYF
>TRBV4-1|-|TRBJ2-7|-
TGCGCCAGCGGCCAGACCCAGGGTTACGAGCAGTACTTC
CASGQTQGYEQYF
>TRBV3-1|-|TRBJ2-5|-
TGTGCCAGCAGCCAAGTTACGAACCAAGAGACCCAGTACTTC
CASSQVTNQETQYF
>TRBV20-1|-|TRBJ1-2|-
TGCAGTGCTTCTAGGCACAGCCCAGCTAACTATGGCTACACCTTC
CSASRHSPANYGYTF
>TRBV12-3/TRBV12-4|-|TRBJ1-5|-
TGTGCCAGCAGTGCCCTGGGTCAGCCCCAGCATTTT
CASSALGQPQHF
>TRBV5-4|-|TRBJ2-5|-
TGTGCCAGCAGCCAAGGGACGGGGACTCAAGAGACCCAGTACTTC
CASSQGTGTQETQYF
>TRBV5-4|many|TRBJ2-1|-
TGTGCCAGCAGCTTAGCTGGATTGGGGAACAATGAGCAGTTCTTC
CASSLAGLGNNEQFF
>TRBV6-5|-|TRBJ2-1|-
TGTGCCAGCAGTTACTCGATTTATTGGGTGTACAATGAGCAGTTCTTC
CASSYSIYWVYNEQFF
>TRBV6-5|many|TRBJ1-2|-
TGTGCCAGCAGCCGGGGAGTGGGTGGAAACTATGGCTACACCTTC
CASSRGVGGNYGYTF
>TRBV6-5|-|TRBJ2-1|TRBD1
TGTGCCCCCAACCCCGGACAGGGCGCGAGCGTCGATGAGCAGTTCTTC
CAPNPGQGASVDEQFF
>TRBV24-1|-|TRBJ2-5|TRBD2
TGTGCCACCAGTGACCCCCGGACTAGCGGGCTAAGCCAAGAGACCCAGTACTTC
CATSDPRTSGLSQETQYF
>TRBV11-2|few|TRBJ2-3|-
TGTGCCAGCAGCTTAGTAGGGACTACGCAGTATTTT
CASSLVGTTQYF
>TRBV5-1|-|TRBJ1-4|TRBD1
TGCGCCAGCAGCCCTGAACAGGGGGGAAACTTTGGAAAACTGTTTTTT
CASSPEQGGNFGKLFF
>TRBV4-2|few|TRBJ2-3|TRBD2
TGTGCCAGCAGCCAAGACAGCGGGGGGTTTAACACAGATACGCAGTATTTT
CASSQDSGGFNTDTQYF
>TRBV7-3|-|TRBJ1-2|-
TGTGCCGGCAGCCAAAGCAGCTCTAACTATGGCTACACCTTC
CAGSQSSSNYGYTF
>TRBV11-2|-|TRBJ1-1|-
TGTGCCAGCAGCTTAGTTAACAGAGAAGCTTTCTTT
CASSLVNREAFF